Following are 22 T cell receptor beta chains from one sample sequenced in a study of cytomegalovirus exposure and HLA in healthy donors. The PCR used 60 Vbeta and 13 Jbeta primers. The protocol was immunoSEQ multiplex PCR, while the TCRdb copy is restricted to in-frame clones and leaves out a portion. Of 150,000 or so clones detected, 78% appear once; the ten largest clones hold 2.5% to 3.5%. Sequencing input: PBMCs. The source is a woman aged 40 to 50 in good health and CMV-seronegative.

The chain has TRBV4-2 and TRBJ1-5; D unresolved. V was cut by 0 bases and J by 1 base, with 13 bases left in between. From germline, CDR1 is LGHNA and CDR2 YNFKEQ. The CDR3 is 17 residues long. In DNA, the CDR3 is TGTGCCAGCAGCCAAGATTGGCCGATCCCAAGCAATCAGCCCCAGCATTTT. Its translation is CASSQDWPIPSNQPQHF.

The chain uses TRBV5-1 and TRBJ2-3, with 10 bases matching TRBD1. The junction had 4 bases not matched to a gene; V was cut back by 3 bases and J by 3 bases. Per germline, CDR1 SGHRS and CDR2 YFSETQ. The CDR3 has 15 amino acids. The CDR3, as DNA: TGCGCCAGCAGCTGGACAGGGGGTCTTACAGATACGCAGTATTTT. Protein: CASSWTGGLTDTQYF.

There are a few counts of this clone. The genes are TRBV7-6 and TRBJ2-5, with TRBD1 identical over 10 bases. The DNA end is more similar to TRBJ2-7, so the J call may be wrong. CDR1 SGHVS and CDR2 FNYEAQ come from the germline V gene. The CDR3 length is 16 residues. The CDR3 region is CASSLRTGGTFYEQYF. The CDR3 DNA is TGTGCCAGCAGCTTGAGGACAGGGGGTACCTTCTACGAGCAGTACTTC.

The gene calls are TRBV4-1 and TRBJ2-7, with 7 bases fitting TRBD1. Germline CDR1 and CDR2: MGHRA and YSYEKL. V lost 0 bases to trimming and J lost 3 bases; unmatched junction nucleotides: 8. The CDR3 consists of 16 residues. The CDR3 loop is CASSQDNLGQSYEQYF. The CDR3 bases are TGCGCCAGCAGCCAAGATAACCTGGGACAGAGCTACGAGCAGTACTTC.

The chain links TRBV2 to TRBJ2-3; 11 nucleotides agree with TRBD1. J was trimmed by 8 bases and V by 0 bases; bases with no gene match: 16. This CDR3 spans 19 amino acids. Per the germline V gene, CDR1 is SNHLY and CDR2 is FYNNEI. For the CDR3, the DNA is TGTGCCAGCAGTGAAGCGTTGGGACGGTGGTCTGGGACAGGGGGTACGCAGTATTTT. Translated: CASSEALGRWSGTGGTQYF.

This clone was counted between two and nine times. The chain combines TRBV2 with TRBJ1-6; 9 bases are a match to TRBD1. CDR3 length: 15 residues. The J segment lost 1 base and the V segment lost 7 bases, leaving 2 bases of the junction unmatched. Germline V gene sequence: CDR1 SNHLY, CDR2 FYNNEI. The CDR3 DNA follows: TGTGCCAGCAAAGGACAGGGGTCCTATAATTCACCCCTCCACTTT. Encoded protein: CASKGQGSYNSPLHF.

CDR3 region: CASRQNREGQPQHF. The CDR3, as DNA: TGTGCCAGCAGGCAAAACAGGGAAGGTCAGCCCCAGCATTTT. This chain connects TRBV2 to TRBJ1-5; possible D gene TRBD1, 6 bases. Germline assignment: CDR1 SNHLY and CDR2 FYNNEI. V lost 6 bases and J 6 bases, leaving 15 bases between the germline ends. The CDR3 sequence is 14 residues long.

Only a few counts were recorded for this clone. The V call is TRBV9, the J call TRBJ2-3; TRBD2 is a possible D gene (6 bases). V gave up 1 base and J gave up 3 bases, with 12 bases separating them. Germline V CDR1 and CDR2: SGDLS, YYNGEE. The CDR3 is 15 residues long. The CDR3 reads CASSVLAGKTDTQYF. The CDR3 region has the DNA TGTGCCAGCAGCGTACTGGCGGGGAAGACAGATACGCAGTATTTT.

The chain is built from TRBV2 and TRBJ2-5, with 10 bases that match TRBD1. Germline CDR1 and CDR2: SNHLY and FYNNEI. J lost 5 bases, V lost 8 bases, and 23 bases had no gene match. The CDR3 has 19 residues. The CDR3 region is CASGQATDRGLIIEETQYF. For the CDR3, the DNA is TGTGCCAGCGGACAAGCCACTGACAGGGGGCTAATCATCGAGGAGACCCAGTACTTC.

V usage is TRBV19 and J usage is TRBJ2-1; TRBD2 is a possible D gene (6 bases). The CDR3 runs to 14 residues. Deletions cut 5 bases from V and 5 bases from J, with 13 bases between. Germline CDR1 reads LNHDA; CDR2 reads SQIVND (reference sequence). The CDR3 DNA reads TGTGCCAGTAGTTCAGGACTACAACACAATGAGCAGTTCTTC. The encoded protein is CASSSGLQHNEQFF. Full variable domain (remainder filled in from reference TRBV19 and TRBJ2-1): DGGITQSPKYLFRKEGQNVTLSCEQNLNHDAMYWYRQDPGQGLRLIYYSQIVNDFQKGDIAEGYSVSREKKESFPLTVTSAQKNPTAFYLCASSSGLQHNEQFFGPGTRLTVL.

The CDR3 nucleotides read TGTGCCAGCAGCACCTCGGGCACAGATACGCAGTATTTT. Amino acids: CASSTSGTDTQYF. The rearrangement joins TRBV7-9 to TRBJ2-3; D not certain. The CDR3 is 13 amino acids. The germline V and J ends were trimmed by 5 bases and 1 base, with 7 bases remaining between them. Germline values: CDR1 SEHNR, CDR2 FQNEAQ (reference sequence).

The chain links TRBV10-3 to TRBJ2-5; 7 bases agree with TRBD2. The CDR3 has 15 amino acids. Germline trimming cut 0 bases from V and 9 bases from J; bases unmatched to any gene: 10. Germline V gene lookup returns CDR1 ENHRY and CDR2 SYGVKD. The CDR3 DNA reads as TGTGCCATCAGTGAGTCGGTGCTGAGCGGGGCGCCCCAGTACTTC. Protein: CAISESVLSGAPQYF.

The rearrangement joins TRBV4-1 to TRBJ2-3; 10 bases align to TRBD2. V was clipped by 3 bases and J by 5 bases; unmatched bases: 5. Germline V gene lookup returns CDR1 MGHRA and CDR2 YSYEKL. The CDR3 extends over 15 amino acids. DNA for the CDR3: TGCGCCAGCAGCCACGGACTAGCGGACGAAGATACGCAGTATTTT. It specifies CASSHGLADEDTQYF.

This clone has a handful of counts. The chain links TRBV9 to TRBJ2-5, with 11 bases lining up with TRBD1. Germline V gives CDR1 SGDLS, CDR2 YYNGEE. V shed 7 bases, J shed 1 base, and the junction held 6 bases outside the gene matches. The length of the CDR3 is 15 residues. This chain's CDR3 is CASGYGTGGQETQYF. CDR3 nucleotides: TGTGCCAGCGGCTACGGGACAGGGGGCCAAGAGACCCAGTACTTC.

DNA for the CDR3: TGTGCCAGCAGCTTAAAAACCGGGACAGGGGGAAGGATGTACACTGAAGCTTTCTTT. Residues: CASSLKTGTGGRMYTEAFF. The gene calls are TRBV7-8 and TRBJ1-1; 11 positions match TRBD1. Looked up from germline, CDR1 is SGHVS and CDR2 is FQNEAQ. V dropped 2 bases and J dropped 3; count of bases not matched to a gene: 14. This CDR3 contains 19 residues.

As for this clone: One end of the junction fails to match germline, which may point to a read error. The chain couples TRBV7-9 to TRBJ2-7; D is unclear. The CDR3 has 12 residues. Per the germline V gene, CDR1 is SEHNR and CDR2 is FQNEAQ (reference sequence). CDR3 DNA sequence: TGTTCCAGCAGCTCCGAGAACTACGAGCAGTACTTC. It yields the protein CSSSSENYEQYF.

The V gene is TRBV15, the J gene TRBJ1-4; D is possibly TRBD1 (6 bases). The V gene's germline CDR1 is LNHNV and CDR2 YYDKDF (reference sequence). The CDR3 spans 16 residues. Trimming pared 4 bases from V and 4 bases from J, leaving 16 bases between. The CDR3 bases are TGTGCCACCAGCAAATCGCGGGGGGCACTTAATGAAAAACTGTTTTTT. Amino acid sequence: CATSKSRGALNEKLFF.

The chain links TRBV9 to TRBJ2-2; tentatively, D is TRBD2 (6 bases). This CDR3 is built from 16 residues. Trimming stripped 0 bases from V and 1 base from J, with 10 bases between. Germline V lookup: CDR1 SGDLS, CDR2 YYNGEE. The CDR3: CASSVVAGRNTGELFF. The CDR3 nucleotides are TGTGCCAGCAGCGTAGTGGCCGGGAGGAACACCGGGGAGCTGTTTTTT.

The genes are TRBV28 and TRBJ1-1; 8 bases agree with TRBD1. The CDR3 runs to 14 residues. V was clipped by 5 bases and J by 7 bases; unmatched bases: 9. From germline, CDR1 is MDHEN and CDR2 SYDVKM. The CDR3 region is CASSAIWDRNEAFF. The CDR3 coding sequence is TGTGCCAGCAGTGCCATTTGGGACAGGAATGAAGCTTTCTTT.

The genes are TRBV2 and TRBJ1-4; D might be TRBD1 (6 bases). Trimming cost V 5 bases and J 3 bases, with 13 bases left between them. The CDR3 has 15 residues. Per the germline V gene, CDR1 is SNHLY and CDR2 is FYNNEI. CDR3 region: CASSLNRAANEKLFF. Written as DNA, the CDR3 is TGTGCCAGCAGTCTCAACAGGGCGGCTAATGAAAAACTGTTTTTT.

This chain links TRBV9 with TRBJ2-7; the D gene is possibly TRBD2 (6 bases). This CDR3 region has 15 residues. Germline-derived CDR1 and CDR2 are SGDLS and YYNGEE. V was cut by 4 bases and J by 4 bases, with 18 bases left in between. The CDR3 spells CASSPRISGDYEQYF. The CDR3 DNA follows: TGTGCCAGCAGCCCCCGGATTAGCGGAGATTACGAGCAGTACTTC.

The chain links TRBV11-2 to TRBJ2-5, with 10 bases lining up with TRBD2. CDR1 is SGHAT, CDR2 FQNNGV, per germline. CDR3 length: 17 amino acids. V dropped 1 base and J dropped 4; count of bases not matched to a gene: 9. CDR3 nucleotide sequence: TGTGCCAGCAGCTTAGGGGGACTAGCGAAGGGAGGAGAGACCCAGTACTTC. Residues: CASSLGGLAKGGETQYF.